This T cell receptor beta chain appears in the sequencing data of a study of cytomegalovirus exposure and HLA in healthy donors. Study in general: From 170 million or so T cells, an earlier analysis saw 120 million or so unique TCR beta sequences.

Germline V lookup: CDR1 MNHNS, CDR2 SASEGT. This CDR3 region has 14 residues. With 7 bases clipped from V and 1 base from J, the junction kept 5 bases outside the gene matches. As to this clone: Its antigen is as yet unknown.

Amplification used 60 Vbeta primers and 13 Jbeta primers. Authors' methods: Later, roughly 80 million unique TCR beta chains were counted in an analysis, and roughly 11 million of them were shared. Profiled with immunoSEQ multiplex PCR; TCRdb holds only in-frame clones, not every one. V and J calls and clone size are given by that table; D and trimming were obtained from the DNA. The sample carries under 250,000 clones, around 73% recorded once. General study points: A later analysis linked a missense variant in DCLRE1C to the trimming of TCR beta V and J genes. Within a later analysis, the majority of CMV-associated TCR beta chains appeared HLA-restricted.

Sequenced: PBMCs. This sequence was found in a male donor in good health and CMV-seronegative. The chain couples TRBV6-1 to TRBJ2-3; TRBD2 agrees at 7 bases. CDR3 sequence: CASTAGIGTDTQYF. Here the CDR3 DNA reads TGTGCCAGCACAGCGGGAATCGGCACAGATACGCAGTATTTT.